Following are 9 T cell receptor beta chains from one sample sequenced in a study of T cell responses to AZD1222 COVID-19 vaccine. Sequenced by immunoSEQ multiplex PCR; TCRdb stores in-frame clones only, minus some. The sample consists of 100,000 or so clones, approximately 96% of them appearing once. The sample was peripheral blood, taken on day 0 of AZD1222 vaccination. The receptors were gathered from an adult in good health.

In DNA, the CDR3 is TGTGCCAGCACCAGAGACAGTACTTATACTGAAGCTTTCTTT. Translated, it gives CASTRDSTYTEAFF. The chain is built from TRBV6-5 and TRBJ1-1; tentatively, D is TRBD1 (5 bases). The CDR3 length is 14 residues. The V gene's germline CDR1 is MNHEY and CDR2 SVGAGI. Deletions cut 7 bases from V and 5 bases from J, with 17 bases between.

The CDR3 region is CASRVGFGYNSPLHF. CDR3 DNA: TGTGCCAGCAGGGTTGGCTTCGGGTATAATTCACCCCTCCACTTT. The chain combines TRBV27 with TRBJ1-6; D ambiguous. There are 15 residues in the CDR3. Germline lookup yields CDR1 MNHEY and CDR2 SMNVEV (reference sequence). Trimming cost V 6 bases and J 4 bases, with 13 bases left between them.

This rearrangement joins TRBV18 to TRBJ1-1, with D perhaps TRBD1 (6 bases). V lost 3 bases and J 4 bases, leaving 18 bases between the germline ends. This CDR3 comprises 16 residues. Germline V CDR1 and CDR2: KGHSH, LQKENI. The CDR3 sequence is CASSPIPQGSGTEAFF. CDR3 sequence (DNA): TGTGCCAGCTCACCTATACCTCAGGGGAGTGGCACTGAAGCTTTCTTT.

The genes are TRBV18 and TRBJ1-3; D is ambiguous. The V end was cut by 2 bases, the J end by 0 bases, with 17 bases between. Germline V gives CDR1 KGHSH, CDR2 LQKENI. CDR3 size: 18 residues. The CDR3 sequence is CASSPVFSQENSGNTIYF. CDR3 nucleotides: TGTGCCAGCTCACCAGTATTCTCCCAGGAAAACTCTGGAAACACCATATATTTT.

The chain employs TRBV7-2 and TRBJ2-1; possible D gene TRBD2, 6 bases. The V gene lost 1 base and the J gene lost 4 bases, with 11 bases spanning the gap. This CDR3 comprises 15 residues. In germline, CDR1 is SGHTA, CDR2 FQGNSA. The CDR3 sequence: CASSLGGRYYNEQFF. The CDR3 DNA reads as TGTGCCAGCAGCTTAGGTGGGAGGTATTACAATGAGCAGTTCTTC.

This chain joins TRBV24-1 and TRBJ1-3, with D possibly TRBD1 on 5 matching bases. Trimming pared 3 bases from V and 0 bases from J, leaving 11 bases between. Germline V gives CDR1 KGHDR, CDR2 SFDVKD. This CDR3 comprises 16 residues. CDR3 nucleotide sequence: TGTGCCACCAGTGATCCCGGGGGAAGCTCTGGAAACACCATATATTTT. This gives the protein CATSDPGGSSGNTIYF.

CDR3 residues: CASSKDRATNTEAFF. In DNA, the CDR3 is TGTGCCAGCAGTAAAGACAGGGCGACGAACACTGAAGCTTTCTTT. This chain joins TRBV6-4 and TRBJ1-1; 7 nucleotides agree with TRBD1. Looked up from germline, CDR1 is MRHNA and CDR2 is SNTAGT. CDR3 length: 15 amino acids. With 5 bases clipped from V and 1 base from J, the junction kept 7 bases outside the gene matches.

The genes are TRBV11-2 and TRBJ2-2; 7 bases are shared with TRBD1. Germline CDR1 and CDR2: SGHAT and FQNNGV. Germline trimming cut 4 bases from V and 0 bases from J; bases unmatched to any gene: 5. The CDR3 covers 16 residues. CDR3 nucleotides: TGTGCCAGCAGCTCCTACAGGGGAACGAACACCGGGGAGCTGTTTTTT. This codes for CASSSYRGTNTGELFF.

This chain connects TRBV28 to TRBJ1-4; D unclear. The CDR3 spans 14 residues. Trimming stripped 3 bases from V and 8 bases from J, with 13 bases between. Germline lookup yields CDR1 MDHEN and CDR2 SYDVKM. Written as DNA, the CDR3 is TGTGCCAGCAGTTTGGACCGCGCGGCCGAAAAACTGTTTTTT. Translating gives CASSLDRAAEKLFF.